This T cell receptor beta chain stems from a study of CD8+ T cells in alopecia areata. Study conclusions and caveats: Resident alphabeta T-cell populations of normal skin are likewise subject to sequencing in scalp samples. Scalp clonality and expanded CD8+ clones among the top 100 showed significant decreases with tofacitinib. For baseline CD8+ expansion, any link to response stays uncertain with one nonresponder.

Documented treatment: oral pan-JAK inhibitor, 5-10 mg twice daily. Researchers took lesional scalp punch biopsies and peripheral blood from people who were alopecia areata patients. RNA, once extracted, was reverse transcribed into cDNA for use as the sequencing template. Profiled with immunoSEQ multiplex PCR; TCRdb holds only in-frame clones, not every one. The table has about 160,000 clones, about two thirds seen once. The CDR3 loop spans 13 amino acids. Between the trimmed V and J ends, which lost 0 bases and 16 bases, there was a span of 17 bases. Germline V CDR1 and CDR2: SGHDT, YYEEEE. Concerning this clone: Its target is unknown.

The clonotype comes from a human donor with alopecia areata. Sequencing used CD4+ T cells sorted from blood, obtained at week 4, from a patient treated with tofacitinib. V is TRBV5-6 and J is TRBJ2-4; D uncertain. The CDR3 bases are TGTGCCAGCAGCTTGGGGAAGAAAACCGTTTCTTACTTC. As protein: CASSLGKKTVSYF.